The source of this T cell receptor (beta chain) is a study of T cells after yellow fever vaccination. This CDR3 contains 12 residues. Germline CDR1 is LNHDA and CDR2 is SQIVND (reference sequence). V lost 4 bases, J lost 7 bases, and 8 bases lay in between. Using its own MiXCR run on the 5' RACE reads, TCRdb lists one record per CDR3 protein. This sample carries roughly 120,000 distinct CDR3 sequences, around 6.7% of them seen once, and the ten largest clones take 2.7%. There are many counts of this clonotype. The TCR was taken from a man between 18 and 35 years old who received the YFV17D yellow fever vaccine. This sample comprised CD4+ T cells sorted from PBMCs, obtained approximately 47 days after the first yellow fever vaccination. The rearrangement joins TRBV19 to TRBJ2-1, with D possibly matching TRBD1 (6 bases). The CDR3 DNA follows: TGTGCCAGTAGTAGACAGGTAAATGAGCAGTTCTTC. It yields the protein CASSRQVNEQFF.